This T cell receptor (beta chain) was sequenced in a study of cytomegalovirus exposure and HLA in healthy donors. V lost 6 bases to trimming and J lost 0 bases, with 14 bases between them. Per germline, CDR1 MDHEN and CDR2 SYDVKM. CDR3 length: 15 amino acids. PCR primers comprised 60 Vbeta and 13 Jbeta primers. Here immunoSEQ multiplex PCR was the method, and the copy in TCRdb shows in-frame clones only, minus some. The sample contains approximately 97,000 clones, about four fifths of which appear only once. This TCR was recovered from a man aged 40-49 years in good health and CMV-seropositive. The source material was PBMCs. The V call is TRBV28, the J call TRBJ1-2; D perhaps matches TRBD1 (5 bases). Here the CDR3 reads CASRGGGGTNYGYTF. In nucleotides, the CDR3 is TGTGCCAGCAGGGGGGGTGGAGGGACTAACTATGGCTACACCTTC.